The next 29 T cell receptor beta chains were all read from a single sample in a study of blood T cell repertoires in COVID-19 (dated by TCRdb to the early 2020s). Library creation used the immunoSEQ multiplex PCR assay. TCRdb obtained this table from immuneACCESS and retained in-frame rearrangements with V and J assigned. These tables miss some clones; where compared with another copy, unresolved V genes account for less than half of the shortfall, and the remainder is unexplained. The sample table contains about 230,000 clones; only one count was recorded for 80% to 90% of them. Around 8.9% of the sample lies in the top ten. Material: peripheral blood. The source is a man aged 35 to 55 with active or convalescent COVID-19.

The chain combines TRBV19 with TRBJ1-2; TRBD1 might be the D (6 bases). The CDR3 runs 16 residues. V was clipped by 5 bases and J by 4 bases, with 20 bases between them. Germline values: CDR1 LNHDA, CDR2 SQIVND (reference sequence). Here the CDR3 reads CASSLPRLGGFYGYTF. The CDR3 nucleotides are TGTGCCAGTAGTTTACCAAGATTAGGGGGATTCTATGGCTACACCTTC.

This chain links TRBV27 with TRBJ2-7; TRBD1 aligns across 9 bases. Germline values: CDR1 MNHEY, CDR2 SMNVEV (reference sequence). V gave up 5 bases and J gave up 4 bases; unmatched junction bases: 6. The CDR3 is 14 amino acids. Here the CDR3 reads CASSVNRGPYEQYF. In DNA form, the CDR3 reads TGTGCCAGCAGTGTAAACAGGGGGCCATACGAGCAGTACTTC.

The J gene is TRBJ1-1, the V gene TRBV18; 7 positions match TRBD1. CDR1 is KGHSH and CDR2 is LQKENI in the germline V gene. This CDR3 spans 11 amino acids. J was trimmed by 8 bases and V by 6 bases; bases with no gene match: 3. CDR3 DNA: TGTGCCAGCTCGACAGGGACGGAAGCTTTCTTT. Amino acids: CASSTGTEAFF. The variable domain in full, completed from reference TRBV18 and TRBJ1-1, reads NAGVMQNPRHLVRRRGQEARLRCSPMKGHSHVYWYRQLPEEGLKFMVYLQKENIIDESGMPKERFSAEFPKEGPSILRIQQVVRGDSAAYFCASSTGTEAFFGQGTRLTVV.

The CDR3 DNA follows: TGTGCCAGCAGTTTGACCGGGACAGAGAACACTGAAGCTTTCTTT. As protein: CASSLTGTENTEAFF. The genes are TRBV7-8 and TRBJ1-1, with 7 bases lining up with TRBD1. V dropped 6 bases and J dropped 1; count of bases not matched to a gene: 8. This CDR3 has 15 amino acids. Germline V lookup: CDR1 SGHVS, CDR2 FQNEAQ.

In its sample, this clone was seen many times. The chain links TRBV24-1 to TRBJ2-5, with 10 bases lining up with TRBD1. CDR1 KGHDR and CDR2 SFDVKD come from the germline V gene. The CDR3 spans 14 residues. Losses at the gene ends were 6 bases for V and 4 bases for J; bases not matched to a gene: 4. The CDR3 nucleotides are TGTGCCACCAGTACCGGGACAGGGGTAGAGACCCAGTACTTC. Translation gives CATSTGTGVETQYF.

The rearrangement joins TRBV28 to TRBJ1-2; 8 bases line up with TRBD1. This CDR3 spans 17 amino acids. The V gene's germline CDR1 is MDHEN and CDR2 SYDVKM. V gave up 5 bases and J gave up 0 bases; unmatched junction bases: 11. The CDR3 sequence is CASSQPWDRTANYGYTF. The CDR3 region has the DNA TGTGCCAGCAGTCAACCATGGGACAGGACAGCTAACTATGGCTACACCTTC.

This clone was seen only once. The chain recombines TRBV9 with TRBJ2-1; unclear D gene. V was shortened by 0 bases and J by 6 bases, with 13 bases between the two germline ends. CDR1 SGDLS and CDR2 YYNGEE come from the germline V gene. The CDR3 sequence is 15 residues long. DNA for the CDR3: TGTGCCAGCAGCGTAGACCAGTTCCCCCTCAATGAGCAGTTCTTC. Protein product: CASSVDQFPLNEQFF.

The rearrangement joins TRBV7-8 to TRBJ1-5, with D possibly matching TRBD1 (5 bases). The V end lost 3 bases, the J end lost 1 base, and 13 bases lay between the germline ends. The CDR3 runs to 16 residues. Per germline, CDR1 SGHVS and CDR2 FQNEAQ. CDR3 sequence reads: CASSFRSGASNQPQHF. In DNA, the CDR3 is TGTGCCAGCAGCTTTCGGAGCGGGGCGAGCAATCAGCCCCAGCATTTT.

This clone has only a few counts. The rearrangement links TRBV29-1 to TRBJ2-7, with 8 bases matching TRBD1. The germline V gene encodes CDR1 SQVTM and CDR2 ANQGSEA. V gave up 6 bases and J gave up 0 bases; unmatched junction bases: 4. The CDR3 spans 13 residues. The DNA for the CDR3 is TGCAGCGTATCCAGGGGGCACTCCTACGAGCAGTACTTC. Translated: CSVSRGHSYEQYF.

This clone has a handful of counts. The chain combines TRBV7-2 with TRBJ2-7; 8 bases agree with TRBD1. The CDR3 spans 13 residues. Germline lookup yields CDR1 SGHTA and CDR2 FQGNSA. The junction had 8 bases not matched to a gene; V was cut back by 6 bases and J by 7 bases. The CDR3 region is CASRPAGGGEQYF. The CDR3 nucleotides read TGTGCCAGCAGACCCGCAGGGGGCGGTGAGCAGTACTTC.

This rearrangement joins TRBV10-3 to TRBJ2-2; D perhaps matches TRBD1 (5 bases). Trimming pared 10 bases from V and 0 bases from J, leaving 12 bases between. The germline gives CDR1 ENHRY, CDR2 SYGVKD. The CDR3 is 14 amino acids. For the CDR3, the DNA is TGTGCCACCAGGGCCGTTGCGAACACCGGGGAGCTGTTTTTT. Translated, it gives CATRAVANTGELFF.

CDR3 bases: TGCGCCAGCAGCTTGGGAGACAGGGGAGGTGAGCAGTTCTTC. This encodes CASSLGDRGGEQFF. The chain combines TRBV5-1 with TRBJ2-1; TRBD1 matches at 8 bases. Germline trimming cut 0 bases from V and 9 bases from J; bases unmatched to any gene: 5. Germline assignment: CDR1 SGHRS and CDR2 YFSETQ. CDR3 length equals 14 residues.

The J gene is TRBJ1-1, the V gene TRBV2; D is possibly TRBD1 (6 bases). This CDR3 has 14 amino acids. Germline V gene data show CDR1 as SNHLY and CDR2 as FYNNEI. Between the trimmed V and J ends, which lost 9 bases and 1 base, there was a span of 15 bases. This chain's CDR3 is CARGTGIWNTEAFF. CDR3 DNA: TGTGCCAGAGGAACAGGGATTTGGAACACTGAAGCTTTCTTT.

The chain combines TRBV19 with TRBJ2-2; D is possibly TRBD2 (6 bases). The CDR3 is made up of 16 amino acids. V gave up 7 bases and J gave up 4 bases, with 19 bases separating them. In germline, CDR1 is LNHDA, CDR2 SQIVND (reference sequence). The CDR3 loop is CASITGGGLLTGELFF. In DNA form, the CDR3 reads TGTGCCAGTATTACCGGGGGTGGACTCCTCACCGGGGAGCTGTTTTTT.

This clone was observed once. The rearrangement links TRBV29-1 to TRBJ2-5; perhaps TRBD2 as D (6 bases). The length of the CDR3 is 13 residues. Per the germline V gene, CDR1 is SQVTM and CDR2 is ANQGSEA. V was clipped by 3 bases and J by 2 bases, with 10 bases between them. CDR3 in DNA: TGCAGCGTTGAGACTAGATTACAAGAGACCCAGTACTTC. As protein: CSVETRLQETQYF. Using reference TRBV29-1 and TRBJ2-5 for the parts outside the CDR3, the full variable domain is SAVISQKPSRDICQRGTSLTIQCQVDSQVTMMFWYRQQPGQSLTLIATANQGSEATYESGFVIDKFPISRPNLTFSTLTVSNMSPEDSSIYLCSVETRLQETQYFGPGTRLLVL.

The CDR3 region is CASSYRGSGGTEAFF. CDR3 DNA: TGCGCCAGCAGCTATCGAGGCTCAGGGGGCACTGAAGCTTTCTTT. The gene calls are TRBV4-1 and TRBJ1-1; 7 bases fit TRBD1. The junction had 10 bases not matched to a gene; V was cut back by 5 bases and J by 4 bases. Per germline, CDR1 MGHRA and CDR2 YSYEKL. The CDR3 runs 15 residues.

This clone turned up a few times. The chain recombines TRBV3-1 (or the pseudogene TRBV3-2) with TRBJ2-7; D call uncertain. Germline V gene data show CDR1 as LGHDT and CDR2 as YNNKEL (reference sequence). The CDR3 is made up of 13 amino acids. V was clipped by 0 bases and J by 3 bases, with 6 bases between them. CDR3 nucleotide sequence: TGTGCCAGCAGCCAAGAGGCCGTCTACGAGCAGTACTTC. Translated: CASSQEAVYEQYF.

CDR3 nucleotide sequence: TGTGCCAGTAGTTCCCGGACAGGGGTCCAAGAGACCCAGTACTTC. Amino acids: CASSSRTGVQETQYF. This sequence joins TRBV19 and TRBJ2-5; 9 bases align to TRBD1. This CDR3 has 15 residues. V shed 5 bases, J shed 1 base, and the junction held 5 bases outside the gene matches. Germline CDR1 is LNHDA and CDR2 is SQIVND (reference sequence).

The genes are TRBV5-1 and TRBJ1-5; D not resolved. Germline V lookup: CDR1 SGHRS, CDR2 YFSETQ. V was clipped by 0 bases and J by 6 bases, with 7 bases between them. This CDR3 has 13 residues. The CDR3 reads CASSLDHGQPQHF. The CDR3 DNA is TGCGCCAGCAGCTTGGATCACGGTCAGCCCCAGCATTTT.

This clone came up a few times. The chain couples TRBV5-1 to TRBJ2-7; D ambiguous. Trimming left V 1 base short and J 7 bases short, with 18 bases between. In germline, CDR1 is SGHRS, CDR2 YFSETQ. This CDR3 region has 15 residues. The CDR3 DNA sequence: TGCGCCAGCAGCTTGAAGTTGGGTCAGGTCTTGGAGCAGTACTTC. Translating gives CASSLKLGQVLEQYF.

This chain joins TRBV28 and TRBJ2-1; 10 bases line up with TRBD1. V shed 6 bases and J 7 bases; nucleotides not matched to a gene: 6. This CDR3 is 14 amino acids long. Per the germline V gene, CDR1 is MDHEN and CDR2 is SYDVKM. DNA for the CDR3: TGTGCCAGCAGCCCGGGACAGGGGCCGAATGAGCAGTTCTTC. It yields the protein CASSPGQGPNEQFF.

The CDR3 reads CAWSVSPTGGSGELFF. For the CDR3, the DNA is TGTGCCTGGAGTGTTTCACCGACAGGGGGCTCCGGGGAGCTGTTTTTT. The J gene is TRBJ2-2, the V gene TRBV30; 10 bases line up with TRBD1. Germline CDR1 GTSNPN, CDR2 SVGIG (reference sequence). Trimming at V came to 0 bases and at J to 6 bases, leaving 7 bases not matched to a gene. This CDR3 has 16 residues.

V gene TRBV28 combines with J gene TRBJ1-1, with D possibly matching TRBD1 (5 bases). Germline V CDR1 and CDR2: MDHEN, SYDVKM. V was shortened by 0 bases and J by 4 bases, with 21 bases between the two germline ends. This CDR3 has 18 amino acids. The CDR3 DNA reads TGTGCCAGCAGTTTATGCACAGCGCAGTGGGGGGGATGCACTGAAGCTTTCTTT. Amino acids: CASSLCTAQWGGCTEAFF.

The chain recombines TRBV5-1 with TRBJ1-4; tentative D call: TRBD1 (5 bases). This CDR3 spans 16 amino acids. V shed 0 bases and J shed 4 bases, with 13 bases lying between them. The germline V gene has CDR1 SGHRS and CDR2 YFSETQ. The CDR3 nucleotides read TGCGCCAGCAGCTTGGACGGGGGTGGTGTTAATGAAAAACTGTTTTTT. As protein: CASSLDGGGVNEKLFF. Looking up the rest from reference TRBV5-1 and TRBJ1-4 gives the full variable domain: KAGVTQTPRYLIKTRGQQVTLSCSPISGHRSVSWYQQTPGQGLQFLFEYFSETQRNKGNFPGRFSGRQFSNSRSEMNVSTLELGDSALYLCASSLDGGGVNEKLFFGSGTQLSVL.

The chain joins TRBV24-1 to TRBJ1-5, with no clear D. Germline CDR1 and CDR2: KGHDR and SFDVKD. The CDR3 runs to 12 residues. Trimming pared 3 bases from V and 5 bases from J, leaving 4 bases between. CDR3 loop: CATSDEDQPQHF. Written as DNA, the CDR3 is TGTGCCACCAGTGATGAGGATCAGCCCCAGCATTTT.

The chain recombines TRBV7-3 with TRBJ2-3, with a tentative D call TRBD1 (6 bases). The CDR3 totals 17 residues. Germline V CDR1 and CDR2: SGHTA, FQGTGA. V lost 2 bases to trimming and J lost 2 bases, with 17 bases between them. This chain's CDR3 is CASSLGGQTLYTDTQYF. DNA for the CDR3: TGTGCCAGCAGCTTAGGAGGACAGACTCTATACACAGATACGCAGTATTTT.

The chain recombines TRBV30 with TRBJ1-2; 9 bases line up with TRBD1. The trim removed 3 bases at V and 8 bases at J, leaving 7 bases unmatched. The CDR3 loop spans 13 amino acids. Per the germline V gene, CDR1 is GTSNPN and CDR2 is SVGIG (reference sequence). The CDR3 protein is CAWSAGTGLGYTF. The CDR3 coding sequence is TGTGCCTGGAGCGCCGGGACAGGGCTCGGCTACACCTTC.

This clone was seen just once. The chain has TRBV30 and TRBJ1-6, with D possibly TRBD1 on 6 matching bases. The V end lost 0 bases, the J end lost 10 bases, and 10 bases lay between the germline ends. The CDR3 runs 13 residues. The germline V gene has CDR1 GTSNPN and CDR2 SVGIG (reference sequence). The CDR3 nucleotides read TGTGCCTGGAGTGTGGGGGCCAGGTCACCCCTCCACTTT. Protein: CAWSVGARSPLHF. The entire variable domain, with the rest obtained from reference TRBV30 and TRBJ1-6, is as follows: SQTIHQWPATLVQPVGSPLSLECTVEGTSNPNLYWYRQAAGRGLQLLFYSVGIGQISSEVPQNLSASRPQDRQFILSSKKLLLSDSGFYLCAWSVGARSPLHFGNGTRLTVT.

This chain uses TRBV19 with TRBJ2-1, with TRBD2 matching 7 bases. With V trimmed by 5 bases and J by 7 bases, 2 bases remained unmatched. The germline gives CDR1 LNHDA, CDR2 SQIVND (reference sequence). The length of the CDR3 is 12 residues. DNA of the CDR3: TGTGCCAGTAGTGCCGGGGGGAATGAGCAGTTCTTC. This translates into CASSAGGNEQFF.